This is a list of T cell receptor beta chains from one sample in a study of cytomegalovirus exposure and HLA in healthy donors. Here immunoSEQ multiplex PCR was the method, and the copy in TCRdb shows in-frame clones only, minus some. The sample holds some 120,000 clones, less than 80% seen once. Input material: PBMCs. The receptors were sampled from a woman aged 25 to 45 in good health and CMV-seronegative. Both conserved end residues are trimmed from each CDR3. The order of the fields is V gene, clone size, J gene, CDR3 protein. Size is stated for part of the rows, as once, few or many counts, or as a class when the clone is expanded.

>TRBV7-9|few|TRBJ1-2
ASSSWTGNYGYT
>TRBV28|-|TRBJ2-2
ASRYRQNTGELF
>TRBV7-2|-|TRBJ2-7
ASSFASGNYEQY
>TRBV19|-|TRBJ2-1
ASSRGAGGLTNEQF
>TRBV27|-|TRBJ1-2
ASSPQMVAGKDGYT
>TRBV28|few|TRBJ1-1
ASSFLGAEAF
>TRBV6-6|-|TRBJ2-7
ASSYSRGRPPYEQY
>TRBV29-1|-|TRBJ2-1
SAMGLAGSSYNEQF
>TRBV15|-|TRBJ2-1
ATSRPGGGSYNEQF
>TRBV27|-|TRBJ2-3
ASSWRGTNTDTQY
>TRBV20-1|-|TRBJ1-5
SSGVEPQH
>TRBV2|few|TRBJ1-1
ASRQTEAF
>TRBV30|-|TRBJ1-1
AWSKNRGTEAF
>TRBV2|-|TRBJ1-3
ASSVRIDSGNTIY
>TRBV6-5|-|TRBJ1-1
ASKQGERMNTEAF
>TRBV15|-|TRBJ2-4
ATTSGTGTKNIQY
>TRBV7-7|-|TRBJ2-1
ASSSGQGLWNEQF
>TRBV6-6|-|TRBJ2-3
ASTQRGHKGTDTQY
>TRBV4-1|-|TRBJ2-7
ASSQDPLAGVIYEQY
>TRBV7-3|once|TRBJ2-1
ASSLSGAGTNEQF
>TRBV5-4|-|TRBJ2-3
ASSLPWGGTDTQY
>TRBV5-1|-|TRBJ1-4
ASTIGGASNEKLF
>TRBV5-1|-|TRBJ2-2
ASSPRTTNTGELF
>TRBV5-4|-|TRBJ2-7
ASSLGGTSGKQQY
>TRBV29-1|once|TRBJ1-1
SVVGGAGNTEAF
>TRBV25-1|-|TRBJ2-5
AMPRTSGRGSQETQY
>TRBV19|-|TRBJ1-5
ASSTRDRGLGNQPQH
>TRBV7-8|few|TRBJ1-4
ASSSKTREMEEKLF
>TRBV11-2|-|TRBJ1-1
ASSLYPQDRWDTEAF
>TRBV27|once|TRBJ2-7
ASSSRTGAVWSEQY
>TRBV4-1|-|TRBJ1-4
ASSQELTETTNEKLF
>TRBV5-6|few|TRBJ1-5
ASSLAARVGQPQH
>TRBV4-1|-|TRBJ2-5
ASSQGGQGAFETQY
>TRBV6-5|-|TRBJ2-1
ASSPGQGASNEQF
>TRBV5-1|few|TRBJ2-1
ASSFASGHNEQF
>TRBV5-1|few|TRBJ1-3
ASSLGGTRGSGNTIY
>TRBV28|-|TRBJ1-5
ASELRAGAQH
>TRBV4-2|few|TRBJ2-1
ASSQTSGSYNEQF
>TRBV19|-|TRBJ2-7
ASSETARYEQY
>TRBV4-3|-|TRBJ1-5
ASSRDRDGQPQH
>TRBV30|-|TRBJ2-7
AWSVLGAGGPGQY
>TRBV29-1|few|TRBJ2-5
SVEQWGTSGRGETQY
>TRBV9|-|TRBJ1-2
ASSVGQGRVTGGYT
>TRBV28|-|TRBJ2-1
ASSLGTSGRSNEQF
>TRBV29-1|-|TRBJ2-3
SVERQSTDTQY
>TRBV6-1|-|TRBJ2-1
ASTGTLSYNEQF
>TRBV5-1|-|TRBJ1-1
ASSSRQGGNTEAF
>TRBV2|-|TRBJ1-5
ASSEKGATYSNQPQH
>TRBV5-1|-|TRBJ2-5
ASSLIQGTQETQY
>TRBV15|-|TRBJ2-7
ATSTQLVGDEQY
>TRBV5-1|-|TRBJ2-1
ASSLEGAGGYNEQF
>TRBV18|-|TRBJ2-2
ASSLGRMNTGELF
>TRBV28|few|TRBJ2-7
ASSYLAEQY
>TRBV29-1|-|TRBJ1-2
SVEQGYVDGYT
>TRBV30|few|TRBJ2-2
AWTGAGGLLGGELF
>TRBV30|-|TRBJ1-4
AWSTSSGDSEKLF
>TRBV5-1|-|TRBJ1-2
ASSSGQGSGYT
>TRBV19|-|TRBJ1-1
ASRPPGRGSTEAF
>TRBV23-1|-|TRBJ2-1
ASNLTVAGGQNEQF
>TRBV27|-|TRBJ2-3
ASGLGQGTDTQY